This TCR beta chain was captured by sequencing in a study of response to subunit inactivated influenza vaccine. Findings and caveats of the study: The authors offered the suggestion that each seasonal influenza vaccination recruits few new T cells.

Worth noting for this clonotype: The antigen is undetermined.

TCRdb re-called the RT-PCR reads with MiXCR, one entry per CDR3 protein. This sample has around 760,000 distinct CDR3 sequences, with about 15% found just once. This TCR derives from a man aged 45 to 65 who received an inactivated influenza vaccine. The input for sequencing was PBMCs from blood, taken about 14 days before vaccination.

The CDR3 here is CASSYPGLAGASYNEQFF. The CDR3 coding sequence is TGTGCCAGCAGTTACCCAGGACTAGCGGGGGCCTCCTACAATGAGCAGTTCTTC. V gene TRBV6-2 or TRBV6-3 combines with J gene TRBJ2-1; 13 bases align to TRBD2. CDR1 is MNHEY and CDR2 is SVGEGT in the germline V gene. J was trimmed by 0 bases and V by 2 bases; bases with no gene match: 4. The CDR3 sequence is 18 residues long.